The 3 T cell receptor beta chains given below trace back to one sample, sequenced in a study of T cell repertoires in cytomegalovirus infection. Via MiXCR, TCRdb re-called the reads, giving one row per CDR3 protein. The table has about 440,000 distinct CDR3 sequences, 30% to 40% seen once; the top ten hold roughly 13%. Sequenced sample: PBMCs. The receptors here all came from a human donor in good health (CMV status not recorded). Some clones in this sample may be carry-over from other donors' samples.

In its sample, this clonotype was seen many times. The CDR3 DNA is TGTGCCAGCAGAGGGACAGGGAGCAACGAGCAGTACTTC. Residues: CASRGTGSNEQYF. This chain connects TRBV11-2 to TRBJ2-7, with 9 bases aligning to TRBD1. The CDR3 contains 13 residues. CDR1 SGHAT and CDR2 FQNNGV come from the germline V gene. V gave up 6 bases and J gave up 5 bases; unmatched junction bases: 5.

This clonotype was counted a few times. This chain connects TRBV12-3 or TRBV12-4 to TRBJ2-3, with 7 bases aligning to TRBD2. Germline trimming cut 2 bases from V and 2 bases from J; bases unmatched to any gene: 7. The CDR3 runs to 16 residues. The CDR3 is CASSLMAGEVTDTQYF. The CDR3 DNA reads TGTGCCAGCAGTTTAATGGCGGGGGAGGTCACAGATACGCAGTATTTT.

This clonotype has more than one count but fewer than ten. The chain couples TRBV5-1 to TRBJ1-2, with 7 positions matching TRBD1. This CDR3 is built from 13 residues. Trimming took 0 bases from V and 8 from J; bases not matched to a gene: 4. Looked up from germline, CDR1 is SGHRS and CDR2 is YFSETQ. The chain's CDR3 is CASSLEQGRGYTF. CDR3 bases: TGCGCCAGCAGCTTGGAACAGGGGAGAGGCTACACCTTC. Combining the CDR3 with reference TRBV5-1 and TRBJ1-2 gives the whole variable domain KAGVTQTPRYLIKTRGQQVTLSCSPISGHRSVSWYQQTPGQGLQFLFEYFSETQRNKGNFPGRFSGRQFSNSRSEMNVSTLELGDSALYLCASSLEQGRGYTFGSGTRLTVV.